The clone carrying this TCR beta chain showed up just a few times. The target antigen is unknown. This specimen comes from a study of radiotherapy plus CTLA-4 blockade in lung cancer. V shed 0 bases, J shed 3 bases, and the junction held 1 base outside the gene matches. CDR1 is SGHTA and CDR2 is FQGTGA in the germline V gene. The CDR3 has 14 residues. Study observations and caveats: Blood saw expansion of tumor-derived TCR clones after radiotherapy plus ipilimumab.

Sequencing was performed with immunoSEQ multiplex PCR; in TCRdb, only in-frame clones are kept and a portion is missing. This sample has fewer than 85,000 clones; 70% to 90% occur once, and the top ten carry 0.85% to 0.9%. The sequences come from peripheral blood, collected from a patient treated with radiotherapy plus ipilimumab. The TCR sequence derives from a human donor with non-small cell lung cancer who had stable disease on radiotherapy plus ipilimumab. The V call is TRBV7-3, the J call TRBJ2-7; 8 bases line up with TRBD2. CDR3 coding DNA: TGTGCCAGCAGCTTAACTAGCGGGAACTACGAGCAGTACTTC. Translation: CASSLTSGNYEQYF. The whole variable domain, remainder taken from reference TRBV7-3 and TRBJ2-7, is GAGVSQTPSNKVTEKGKYVELRCDPISGHTALYWYRQSLGQGPEFLIYFQGTGAADDSGLPNDRFFAVRPEGSVSTLKIQRTERGDSAVYLCASSLTSGNYEQYFGPGTRLTVT.